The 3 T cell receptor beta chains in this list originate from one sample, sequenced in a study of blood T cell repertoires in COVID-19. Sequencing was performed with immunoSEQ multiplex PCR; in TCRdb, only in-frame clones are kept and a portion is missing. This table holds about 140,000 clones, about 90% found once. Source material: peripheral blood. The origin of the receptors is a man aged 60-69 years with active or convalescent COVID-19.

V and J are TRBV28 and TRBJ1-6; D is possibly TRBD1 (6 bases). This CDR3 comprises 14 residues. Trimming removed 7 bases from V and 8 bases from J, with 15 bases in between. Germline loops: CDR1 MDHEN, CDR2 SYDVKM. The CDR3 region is CASTTPGHYSPLHF. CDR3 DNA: TGTGCCAGCACCACGCCGGGACACTATTCACCCCTCCACTTT.

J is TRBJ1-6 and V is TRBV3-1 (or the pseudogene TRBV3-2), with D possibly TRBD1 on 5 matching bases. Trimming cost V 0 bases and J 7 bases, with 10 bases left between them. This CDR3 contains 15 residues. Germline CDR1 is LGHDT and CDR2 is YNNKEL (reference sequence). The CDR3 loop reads CASSQDYGGNSPLHF. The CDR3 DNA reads TGTGCCAGCAGCCAAGACTATGGGGGGAATTCACCCCTCCACTTT.

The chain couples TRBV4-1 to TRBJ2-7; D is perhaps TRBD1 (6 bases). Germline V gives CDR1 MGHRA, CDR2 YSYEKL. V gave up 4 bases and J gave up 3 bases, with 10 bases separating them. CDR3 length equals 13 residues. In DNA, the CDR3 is TGCGCCAGCAGCCGCGGACAGAACTACGAGCAGTACTTC. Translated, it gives CASSRGQNYEQYF.